A single sample gave rise to the 6 T cell receptor beta chains below, sequenced in a study of technical replicates of blood from a handful of donors. Libraries were prepared by immunoSEQ multiplex PCR; TCRdb keeps only in-frame clonotypes and omits some of them. This table holds tens of thousands of clones, 80% to 95% found once. Material: T cells isolated from PBMCs. All receptors come from a human donor in good health.

The CDR3, as DNA: TGTGCCAGCAGTTACACTGAAGCGGGACCCACAGATACGCAGTATTTT. Translated, it gives CASSYTEAGPTDTQYF. The rearrangement uses TRBV6-6 and TRBJ2-3, with 7 nucleotides matching TRBD2. CDR1 and CDR2 (germline): MNHNY, SVGAGI (reference sequence). This CDR3 is 16 amino acids long. The V and J ends lost 2 bases and 2 bases, in that order; junction bases with no gene match: 7.

The chain carries TRBV4-3 and TRBJ2-5; possibly TRBD1 for D (6 bases). This CDR3 region has 16 residues. V was cut by 1 base and J by 4 bases, with 16 bases left in between. The germline V gene has CDR1 LGHNA and CDR2 YSLEER. In DNA, the CDR3 is TGCGCCAGCAGCCAAGGTACAGGGAACCCCCTAGAGACCCAGTACTTC. Translating it yields CASSQGTGNPLETQYF.

This sequence joins TRBV7-9 and TRBJ2-1; 8 bases map to TRBD1. In germline, CDR1 is SEHNR, CDR2 FQNEAQ (reference sequence). This CDR3 has 19 residues. The junction had 25 bases not matched to a gene; V was cut back by 7 bases and J by 8 bases. DNA for the CDR3: TGTGCCAGCACCCCCGGGACAGGTTTTTCGCAGGGGACCGCTTATGAGCAGTTCTTC. Its protein product is CASTPGTGFSQGTAYEQFF.

The V gene is TRBV7-2, the J gene TRBJ2-1; TRBD2 aligns across 7 bases. The germline gives CDR1 SGHTA, CDR2 FQGNSA. This CDR3 is 14 amino acids long. Germline trimming cut 11 bases from V and 6 bases from J; bases unmatched to any gene: 13. The DNA for the CDR3 is TGTGCCGGGGGTCTGGCGGGAGTGATCAATGAGCAGTTCTTC. Its protein is CAGGLAGVINEQFF.

The chain uses TRBV10-3 and TRBJ2-7; 11 bases align to TRBD2. Germline V CDR1 and CDR2: ENHRY, SYGVKD. The CDR3 is 15 amino acids. Trimming took 3 bases from V and 4 from J; bases not matched to a gene: 5. CDR3 in DNA: TGTGCCATCAGTGAACTAGCGGGAGCCTCATACGAGCAGTACTTC. Protein product: CAISELAGASYEQYF.

This rearrangement joins TRBV29-1 to TRBJ2-5, with D unresolved. Deletions cut 5 bases from V and 2 bases from J, with 6 bases between. There are 11 residues in the CDR3. In germline, CDR1 is SQVTM, CDR2 ANQGSEA. CDR3: CSVRGQETQYF. CDR3 DNA sequence: TGCAGCGTTCGAGGTCAAGAGACCCAGTACTTC.